The clone carrying this T cell receptor (beta chain) was seen more than once but under ten times. The data originate from a study of regulatory T cells in long-lasting Graves disease. CDR3 size: 13 residues. V gave up 2 bases and J gave up 10 bases; unmatched junction bases: 3. Time point here: newly diagnosed GD, antithyroid drugs for less than 3 months. Researchers made the TCR library from RNA that was extracted from PBMCs. For TCR beta, libraries came from iRepertoire HTBI primers and Arm-PCR of CDR3 regions. TCRdb ran MiXCR on the multiplex PCR reads and lists one entry per CDR3 protein. The table includes hundreds of thousands of distinct CDR3 sequences, roughly a sixth detected once. The same specimen was also included in a second study, on T cells in Graves' hyperthyroidism and ophthalmopathy.

This specimen consisted of peripheral blood mononuclear cells (PBMCs), obtained at new diagnosis, from a patient treated with antithyroid drugs. The TCR comes from a man aged 18 to 29 with Graves disease. The gene calls are TRBV12-3 or TRBV12-4 and TRBJ2-1; 9 nucleotides agree with TRBD2. CDR3 residues: CASSLTTSGEQFF. CDR3 in DNA: TGTGCCAGCAGTTTAACCACTAGCGGGGAGCAGTTCTTC.